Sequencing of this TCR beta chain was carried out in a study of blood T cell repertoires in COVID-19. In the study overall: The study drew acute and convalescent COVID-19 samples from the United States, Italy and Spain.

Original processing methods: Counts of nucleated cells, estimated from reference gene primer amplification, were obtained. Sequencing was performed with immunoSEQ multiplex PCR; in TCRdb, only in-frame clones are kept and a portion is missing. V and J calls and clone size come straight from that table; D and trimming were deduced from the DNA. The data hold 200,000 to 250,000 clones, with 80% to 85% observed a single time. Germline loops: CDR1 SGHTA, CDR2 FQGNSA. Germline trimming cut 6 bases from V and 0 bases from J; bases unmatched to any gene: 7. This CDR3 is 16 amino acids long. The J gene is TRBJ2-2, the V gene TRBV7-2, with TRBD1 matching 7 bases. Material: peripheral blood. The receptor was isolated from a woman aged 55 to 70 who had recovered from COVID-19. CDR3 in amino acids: CASSWGTAANTGELFF. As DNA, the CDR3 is TGTGCCAGCAGTTGGGGGACAGCCGCGAACACCGGGGAGCTGTTTTTT.